The clone carrying this T cell receptor beta chain showed up many times. MiXCR was run by TCRdb on the RT-PCR reads, yielding one entry per CDR3 protein. The sample holds over 150,000 distinct CDR3 sequences; about 9.3% are singletons and the top ten take 11%. These data originate in a study of response to subunit inactivated influenza vaccine. The clonotype originates from a man aged 50-59 years who received an inactivated influenza vaccine. The specimen was non-naive T cells sorted from PBMCs, collected on the day of vaccination.

CDR3 sequence reads: CSAPDSGEQTQYF. The CDR3 DNA sequence: TGCAGTGCGCCGGACAGCGGGGAACAGACCCAGTACTTC. V and J are TRBV20-1 and TRBJ2-5; perhaps TRBD2 as D (7 bases). Trimming removed 6 bases at V and 6 bases at J, with 17 bases between. The CDR3 spans 13 residues. Per the germline V gene, CDR1 is DFQATT and CDR2 is SNEGSKA (reference sequence).